The next 2 T cell receptor beta chains were all read from a single sample in a study of blood T cell repertoires in COVID-19. Sequencing was performed with immunoSEQ multiplex PCR; in TCRdb, only in-frame clones are kept and a portion is missing. The sample consists of 210,000 or so clones, nearly 90% of them appearing once. The sample consisted of peripheral blood. Every receptor here comes from a woman aged 40 to 50 who had recovered from COVID-19.

The chain combines TRBV7-9 with TRBJ1-4; D gene unclear. This CDR3 contains 17 residues. Germline CDR1 reads SEHNR; CDR2 reads FQNEAQ (reference sequence). Trimming took off 1 base at V and 4 bases at J, with 16 bases between the two ends. The CDR3: CASSLEYIWAGNEKLFF. CDR3 sequence (DNA): TGTGCCAGCAGCTTAGAATACATCTGGGCGGGTAATGAAAAACTGTTTTTT.

A note on this clone: Additional DNA sequences in this sample encode the identical CDR3. The rearrangement joins TRBV30 to TRBJ2-5; D perhaps matches TRBD1 (5 bases). Deletions cut 2 bases from V and 1 base from J, with 20 bases between. Germline values: CDR1 GTSNPN, CDR2 SVGIG (reference sequence). The CDR3 covers 17 residues. The CDR3 DNA sequence: TGTGCCTGGAGTCCCCCCAGGGTGTCGGAACTCCAAGAGACCCAGTACTTC. This encodes CAWSPPRVSELQETQYF.